Given below is one TCR beta chain in context. Its target is not known. The sample comes from a study of immune cell composition in non-small cell lung cancer. Whole-study findings and limits: Smoking pack-years did not significantly correlate with tumour TCR-beta clonality.

Here immunoSEQ multiplex PCR was the method, and the copy in TCRdb shows in-frame clones only, minus some. This sample has roughly 3,000 clones, with about three quarters found just once. Normal lung was taken at the farthest possible site, at least 3 cm from tumour. These records were also assigned to another study, of CD4 T cells in lung cancer. Turning to that study: Tumor and non-adjacent lung came from curative-intent resections for stage I-III non-small cell lung cancer.

This TCR came from a human donor with non-small cell lung cancer. Sequenced sample: non-adjacent lung tissue.

The CDR3 bases are TGTGCCAGCAGGGACAGCTGGTCCTACGAGCAGTACTTC. It yields the protein CASRDSWSYEQYF. This chain joins TRBV6-1 and TRBJ2-7; maybe TRBD1 (6 bases). Germline CDR1 and CDR2: MNHNS and SASEGT. V lost 6 bases to trimming and J lost 1 base, with 10 bases between them. This CDR3 spans 13 amino acids.